The rows below give T cell receptor beta chains drawn from one sample of a study of cytomegalovirus exposure and HLA in healthy donors. This table comes from immunoSEQ multiplex PCR, and its TCRdb copy is limited to in-frame clones, with some not included. Seen in this sample are around 60,000 clones; the ten most common clones hold approximately 5.3%. Sequencing input: PBMCs. The receptors derive from a man aged 25 to 45 in good health and CMV-seropositive. The CDR3 runs from the conserved cysteine through the conserved F or W. Fields, in order: J gene, D gene, V gene, CDR3 protein, CDR3 DNA. A D gene is named only where the DNA matches it firmly.

TRBJ2-7 . TRBV25-1 CASSEGTGPPYEQYF TGTGCCAGCAGTGAGGGAACAGGACCTCCCTACGAGCAGTACTTC
TRBJ2-5 TRBD2 TRBV18 CASSLGLRETQYF TGTGCCAGCTCACTGGGACTAAGGGAGACCCAGTACTTC
TRBJ1-1 TRBD1 TRBV7-3 CASSLGQGNTEAFF TGTGCCAGCAGCTTGGGACAGGGGAACACTGAAGCTTTCTTT
TRBJ2-3 TRBD1 TRBV7-3 CASSRLGQITDTQYF TGTGCCAGCAGCCGACTGGGACAGATCACAGATACGCAGTATTTT
TRBJ2-1 TRBD2 TRBV4-1 CASSQEISGGARNLEQFF TGCGCCAGCAGCCAAGAAATTAGCGGGGGGGCGCGGAATCTTGAGCAGTTCTTC
TRBJ2-2 TRBD1 TRBV19 CASSIQTGSNTGELFF TGTGCCAGTAGTATCCAGACAGGGTCGAACACCGGGGAGCTGTTTTTT
TRBJ2-6 . TRBV6-5 CASSGAGTGANVLTF TGTGCCAGCAGTGGGGCAGGGACTGGGGCCAACGTCCTGACTTTC
TRBJ2-2 . TRBV11-3 CASSPYRESTGELFF TGTGCCAGCAGCCCATACAGGGAATCGACCGGGGAGCTGTTTTTT
TRBJ2-5 TRBD1 TRBV7-9 CASSFRTGAGQETQYF TGTGCCAGCAGCTTCCGGACAGGGGCCGGACAAGAGACCCAGTACTTC
TRBJ1-2 . TRBV2 CASLLQGNRYGYTF TGTGCCAGTCTACTACAGGGTAATCGGTATGGCTACACCTTC
TRBJ2-1 TRBD2 TRBV5-1 CASSWPRGGPYNEQFF TGCGCCAGCAGCTGGCCGCGGGGGGGACCCTACAATGAGCAGTTCTTC
TRBJ2-1 TRBD2 TRBV4-2 CASSYGTSGDNEQFF TGTGCCAGCAGCTACGGGACTAGCGGCGACAATGAGCAGTTCTTC
TRBJ2-7 . TRBV19 CASSAGGGYEQYF TGTGCCAGTAGCGCAGGGGGAGGCTACGAGCAGTACTTC